These 14 T cell receptor beta chains were all obtained from the same sample, sequenced in a study of T-cell reconstitution after alpha-beta-depleted transplantation in children. Unique molecular identifiers were built into the TCRbeta library. TCRdb itself ran the PCR reads through MiXCR, one entry per CDR3 protein. The table records approximately 150,000 distinct CDR3 sequences, 8.8% of them present only once. The material was PBMCs, mostly from graft donor cells, obtained 180 days after TCRalphabeta/CD19-depleted stem cell transplant. The receptors come from a female patient between 2 and 15 years old who had a stem cell transplant for congenital amegakaryocytic thrombocytopenia, so the T cells may come from the graft donor.

This clonotype was counted many times. The chain couples TRBV7-3 to TRBJ2-2, with 10 bases identical to TRBD2. Germline lookup yields CDR1 SGHTA and CDR2 FQGTGA. J was trimmed by 4 bases and V by 5 bases; bases with no gene match: 4. The length of the CDR3 is 15 residues. CDR3 amino acids: CASSPTSGRTGELFF. As DNA, the CDR3 is TGTGCCAGCAGCCCGACTAGCGGGCGCACCGGGGAGCTGTTTTTT.

This clonotype has at least ten counts. The chain has TRBV20-1 and TRBJ1-1; no reliable D call. From germline, CDR1 is DFQATT and CDR2 SNEGSKA (reference sequence). The CDR3 spans 12 residues. The V end lost 3 bases, the J end lost 3 bases, and 8 bases lay between the germline ends. The CDR3 DNA sequence: TGCAGTGCTAGTCTAGTTGACACTGAAGCTTTCTTT. Amino acids: CSASLVDTEAFF.

This clonotype was seen ten or more times. The gene calls are TRBV10-3 and TRBJ2-3, with D perhaps matching TRBD2 (5 bases). This CDR3 has 15 residues. The germline V gene has CDR1 ENHRY and CDR2 SYGVKD. Trimming shortened V by 6 bases and J by 8 bases, and 21 bases separated the two germline ends. The CDR3 sequence is CAISDLIRDAGTQYF. The CDR3 DNA follows: TGTGCCATCAGCGACTTAATACGGGATGCGGGTACGCAGTATTTT.

This clonotype appeared many times. The rearrangement uses TRBV15 and TRBJ2-7; D ambiguous. This CDR3 has 12 amino acids. In germline, CDR1 is LNHNV, CDR2 YYDKDF (reference sequence). V lost 0 bases and J 3 bases, leaving 3 bases between the germline ends. Here the CDR3 reads CATSRDYYEQYF. The CDR3 bases are TGTGCCACCAGCAGAGACTACTACGAGCAGTACTTC.

There are many counts of this clonotype. The chain carries TRBV4-2 and TRBJ2-3; D remains unclear. The germline CDR1 and CDR2 sequences are LGHNA and YNFKEQ. Trimming left V 0 bases short and J 0 bases short, with 10 bases between. CDR3 length equals 16 residues. The CDR3 coding sequence is TGTGCCAGCAGCCAAGATTTGGCTTCTAGCACAGATACGCAGTATTTT. Translated, it gives CASSQDLASSTDTQYF.

The sample holds many counts of this clonotype. The chain links TRBV6-1 to TRBJ2-5; no firm D call. The CDR3 extends over 14 amino acids. Germline CDR1 reads MNHNS; CDR2 reads SASEGT. V was pared by 2 bases and J by 3 bases, with 10 bases between. Here the CDR3 DNA reads TGTGCCAGCAGTGAAAGGGCAACTAAAGAGACCCAGTACTTC. Protein sequence: CASSERATKETQYF.

This clonotype was seen ten or more times. The gene calls are TRBV27 and TRBJ1-1; D gene uncertain. CDR3 size: 14 residues. V gave up 6 bases and J gave up 3 bases, with 14 bases separating them. The V gene's germline CDR1 is MNHEY and CDR2 SMNVEV (reference sequence). The CDR3, as DNA: TGTGCCAGCAGACCAACCGGAGTGTACACTGAAGCTTTCTTT. Translating it yields CASRPTGVYTEAFF.

Many counts were recorded for this clonotype. This chain links TRBV5-4 with TRBJ2-5; the match to TRBD2 covers 7 bases. CDR1 is SGHNT and CDR2 is YYREEE in the germline V gene (reference sequence). V lost 0 bases to trimming and J lost 2 bases; unmatched junction nucleotides: 7. CDR3 length equals 16 residues. The CDR3 spells CASSLAASGSQETQYF. CDR3 in DNA: TGTGCCAGCAGCTTGGCCGCTAGCGGATCACAAGAGACCCAGTACTTC.

V usage is TRBV7-2 and J usage is TRBJ2-3; 10 nucleotides line up with TRBD2. J lost 4 bases, V lost 6 bases, and 4 bases had no gene match. Germline lookup yields CDR1 SGHTA and CDR2 FQGNSA. The CDR3 loop spans 14 amino acids. The CDR3 loop reads CASSQAGGADTQYF. The CDR3 DNA reads as TGTGCCAGCAGTCAAGCGGGAGGGGCAGATACGCAGTATTTT. Variable domain in full (rest from reference TRBV7-2 and TRBJ2-3): GAGVSQSPSNKVTEKGKDVELRCDPISGHTALYWYRQSLGQGLEFLIYFQGNSAPDKSGLPSDRFSAERTGGSVSTLTIQRTQQEDSAVYLCASSQAGGADTQYFGPGTRLTVL.

This clonotype was seen repeatedly, ten times or more. V is TRBV12-3 or TRBV12-4 and J is TRBJ2-3; D unclear. This CDR3 comprises 13 residues. V lost 3 bases and J 6 bases, leaving 10 bases between the germline ends. Here the CDR3 reads CASSLVLLDTQYF. The CDR3 DNA reads as TGTGCCAGCAGTTTGGTCTTGTTGGATACGCAGTATTTT.

The chain joins TRBV7-8 to TRBJ1-2; D might be TRBD1 (6 bases). V gave up 1 base and J gave up 2 bases, with 17 bases separating them. The CDR3 loop spans 17 amino acids. Per the germline V gene, CDR1 is SGHVS and CDR2 is FQNEAQ. CDR3 sequence: CASSLGVVWTENYGYTF. CDR3 DNA sequence: TGTGCCAGCAGCTTAGGAGTGGTGTGGACAGAGAACTATGGCTACACCTTC.

The chain couples TRBV5-5 to TRBJ2-1, with a tentative D call TRBD2 (6 bases). The CDR3 is 16 amino acids. The V gene lost 0 bases and the J gene lost 12 bases, with 22 bases spanning the gap. Germline CDR1 is SGHKS and CDR2 is YYEKEE (reference sequence). This CDR3 reads CASSLASGSAFWWQFF. As DNA, the CDR3 is TGTGCCAGCAGCTTGGCCTCCGGGAGTGCATTTTGGTGGCAGTTCTTC.

This clonotype was counted a few times. This chain links TRBV20-1 with TRBJ1-2, with a weak D call TRBD1 (5 bases). V lost 3 bases and J lost 4, with 15 bases in between. The CDR3 totals 14 residues. In germline, CDR1 is DFQATT, CDR2 SNEGSKA (reference sequence). CDR3 in amino acids: CSARGVGGPYGYTF. The DNA of the CDR3 is TGCAGTGCTAGGGGTGTGGGGGGACCCTATGGCTACACCTTC.

The V call is TRBV20-1, the J call TRBJ2-5; D is possibly TRBD2 (5 bases). V dropped 5 bases and J dropped 4 bases, with 14 bases sitting between them. CDR3 length: 13 residues. The germline V gene has CDR1 DFQATT and CDR2 SNEGSKA (reference sequence). CDR3: CSAPHGVGETQYF. In DNA form, the CDR3 reads TGCAGTGCTCCCCACGGGGTAGGAGAGACCCAGTACTTC.